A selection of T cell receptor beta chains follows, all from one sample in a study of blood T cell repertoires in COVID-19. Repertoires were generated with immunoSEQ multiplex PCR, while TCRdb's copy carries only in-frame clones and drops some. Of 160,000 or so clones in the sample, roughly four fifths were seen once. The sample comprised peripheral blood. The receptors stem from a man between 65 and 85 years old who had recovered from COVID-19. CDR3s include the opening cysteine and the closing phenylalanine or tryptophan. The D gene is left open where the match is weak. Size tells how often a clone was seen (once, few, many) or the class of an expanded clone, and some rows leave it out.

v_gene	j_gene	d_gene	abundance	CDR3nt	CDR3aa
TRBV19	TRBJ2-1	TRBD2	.	TGTGCCAGTAGTTCGGGACTAGCGGGATTTGAGCAGTTCTTC	CASSSGLAGFEQFF
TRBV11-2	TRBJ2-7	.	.	TGTGCCAGCTATACTGGCGGCTCCTACGAGCAGTACTTC	CASYTGGSYEQYF
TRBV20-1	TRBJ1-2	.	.	TGCAGTGCTAGTGGCGTCCACCACTATGGCTACACCTTC	CSASGVHHYGYTF
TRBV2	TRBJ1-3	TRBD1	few	TGTGCCAGCAGTGAGACAGGGGCTGATGGAAACACCATATATTTT	CASSETGADGNTIYF
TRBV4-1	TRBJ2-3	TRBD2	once	TGCGCCAGCAGCCAAGCCACTAGCGGGGAGTATGGCGATACGCAGTATTTT	CASSQATSGEYGDTQYF
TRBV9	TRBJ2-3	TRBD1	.	TGTGCCAGCAGCAACCGACAGGGGGTATACGCAGATACGCAGTATTTT	CASSNRQGVYADTQYF
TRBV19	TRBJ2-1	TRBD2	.	TGTGCCAGTAGTATGACTAGCGGGAGCTCCTACAATGAGCAGTTCTTC	CASSMTSGSSYNEQFF
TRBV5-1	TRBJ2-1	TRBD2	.	TGCGCCAGCAGAGCTAGCGGGACCTACAATGAGCAGTTCTTC	CASRASGTYNEQFF
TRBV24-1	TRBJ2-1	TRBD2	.	TGTGCCACCAGTGATGTCCTTCGGGGGGATGAGCAGTTCTTC	CATSDVLRGDEQFF
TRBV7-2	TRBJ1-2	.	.	TGTGCCAGCAGCGCCGACGGGAACTATGGCTACACCTTC	CASSADGNYGYTF
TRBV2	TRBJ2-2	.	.	TGTGCCAGCCACCCCCGGGCCGGGGAGCTGTTTTTT	CASHPRAGELFF
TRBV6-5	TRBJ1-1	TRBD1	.	TGTGCCAGCAGTTACTTGACCGGGACAGTGAACACTGAAGCTTTCTTT	CASSYLTGTVNTEAFF
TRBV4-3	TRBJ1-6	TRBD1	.	TGCGCCAGCAGCCGGTCCGGACAGGGATCCTATAATTCACCCCTCCACTTT	CASSRSGQGSYNSPLHF
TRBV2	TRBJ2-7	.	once	TGTGCCAGCAGCCCCGGTAGAGACTCCTACGAGCAGTACTTC	CASSPGRDSYEQYF
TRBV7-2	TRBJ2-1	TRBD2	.	TGTGCCAGCAGCACCGTAGCGGGAGTAATGAGCAATGAGCAGTTCTTC	CASSTVAGVMSNEQFF
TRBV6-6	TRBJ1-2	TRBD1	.	TGTGCCAGCACCCAGACAGGGAGTAACTATGGCTACACCTTC	CASTQTGSNYGYTF
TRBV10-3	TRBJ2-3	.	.	TGTGCCTCCGGGGGAGCGGAACCCACAGATACGCAGTATTTT	CASGGAEPTDTQYF
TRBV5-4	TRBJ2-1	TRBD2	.	TGTGCCAGCAGCGAGGGACTAGCGGGAGTAAATGAGCAGTTCTTC	CASSEGLAGVNEQFF
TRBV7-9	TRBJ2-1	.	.	TGTGCCAGCAGCTTGGGACTCATGCGTGAGCAGTTCTTC	CASSLGLMREQFF
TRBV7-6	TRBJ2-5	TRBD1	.	TGTGCCAGCAGCTTAGGAAGGACAGGGTCGGGGACCCAGTACTTC	CASSLGRTGSGTQYF
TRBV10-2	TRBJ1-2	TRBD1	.	TGCGCCAGCAGTGAGTCAATCCCGACAGGGGCCTATGGCTACACCTTC	CASSESIPTGAYGYTF
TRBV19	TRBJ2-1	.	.	TGTGCCAGCTCTGGATTGGACGGGAGCTCCTACAATGAGCAGTTCTTC	CASSGLDGSSYNEQFF
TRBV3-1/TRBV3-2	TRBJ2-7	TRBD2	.	TGTGCCAGCAGCCAAGGAGGCGCACTAGCGGGAGCACGTGAGCAGTACTTC	CASSQGGALAGAREQYF
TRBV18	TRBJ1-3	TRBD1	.	TGTGCCAGCTCACCAACAGGGGTCTTTGGAAACACCATATATTTT	CASSPTGVFGNTIYF
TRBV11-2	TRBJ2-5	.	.	TGTGCCAGCAGCCCGGACTGGGAAAGGGGGGAGACCCAGTACTTC	CASSPDWERGETQYF
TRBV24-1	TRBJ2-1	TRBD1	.	TGTGCCACCAGTACGGGGACAGGGGGCTACAATGAGCAGTTCTTC	CATSTGTGGYNEQFF
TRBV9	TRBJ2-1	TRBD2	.	TGTGCCAGCAGCCCGACTAGCGGGAGGGGCAATGAGCAGTTCTTC	CASSPTSGRGNEQFF
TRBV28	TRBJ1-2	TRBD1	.	TGTGCCAGCAGTGTGAACAGGGGGGGTTTGGATGGCTACACCTTC	CASSVNRGGLDGYTF
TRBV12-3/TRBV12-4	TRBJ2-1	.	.	TGTGCCAGCAGTTTTAGATTTGAGCAGTTCTTC	CASSFRFEQFF
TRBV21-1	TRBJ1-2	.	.	TGTGCCAGCAGCAAAGAGGAGGGACAGGGGCACTATGGCTACACCTTC	CASSKEEGQGHYGYTF
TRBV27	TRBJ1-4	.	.	TGTGCCAGCAGTTTCGGGGGTCAGGGAATCGAAAAACTGTTTTTT	CASSFGGQGIEKLFF
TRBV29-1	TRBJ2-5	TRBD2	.	TGCAGCGTTGATTCTAGCGGGAGGGCCCAAGAGACCCAGTACTTC	CSVDSSGRAQETQYF
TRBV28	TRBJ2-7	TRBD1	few	TGTGCCAGCACCGTGACAGGGTCCTACGAGCAGTACTTC	CASTVTGSYEQYF
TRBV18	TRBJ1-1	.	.	TGTGCCAGCTCACCGGAGACTGAAGCTTTCTTT	CASSPETEAFF
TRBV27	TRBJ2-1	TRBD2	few	TGTGCCAGCAGGCAAACTAGCGGGATATACAATGAGCAGTTCTTC	CASRQTSGIYNEQFF
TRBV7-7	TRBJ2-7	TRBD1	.	TGTGCTAGCAGCGCGGACAGGGGCTACGAGCAGTACTTC	CASSADRGYEQYF
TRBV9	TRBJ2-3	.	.	TGTGCCAGCAGCGAGTCAGCGGCCAGGGGAGATACGCAGTATTTT	CASSESAARGDTQYF